Listed here are 20 T cell receptor beta chains from one sample, sequenced in a study of identical twins (dated by TCRdb to the mid-2010s). Receptors were amplified or captured by 5' RACE. The sequencer listed for this sample is Illumina HiSeq 2000. The raw public reads went through TCRdb reprocessing: fastp at Q25, MiXCR clone calling, in-frame beta chains kept. Rows with a matching CDR3 protein are joined into one entry that keeps the most common DNA and genes. In all, the sample holds approximately 530,000 distinct CDR3 sequences, and under 25% of those were seen once. About 0.5% of the sample rests with the top ten. These data are also associated with another study on yellow fever vaccine responses in identical twins.

What was sequenced was CD4+ T cells sorted from blood. These receptors were taken from a woman between 18 and 30 years old in good health.

This clonotype appeared many times. This CDR3 reads CAISESRGGSLNTGELFF. CDR3 in DNA: TGTGCCATCAGTGAGTCCAGGGGCGGGAGCCTGAACACCGGGGAGCTGTTTTTT. This chain uses TRBV10-3 with TRBJ2-2; D is perhaps TRBD2 (7 bases). Between the trimmed V and J ends, which lost 0 bases and 1 base, there was a span of 15 bases. The CDR3 is 18 residues long. The V gene's germline CDR1 is ENHRY and CDR2 SYGVKD.

This clonotype was observed a handful of times. The chain uses TRBV29-1 and TRBJ1-1, with TRBD1 as a possible D gene (6 bases). V was clipped by 6 bases and J by 0 bases, with 11 bases between them. The CDR3 contains 13 residues. Germline lookup yields CDR1 SQVTM and CDR2 ANQGSEA. This CDR3 is CSVGPGVNTEAFF. The CDR3 DNA follows: TGCAGCGTGGGGCCAGGGGTGAACACTGAAGCTTTCTTT.

The V call is TRBV11-2, the J call TRBJ2-7, with 8 bases that match TRBD1. The CDR3 is 14 amino acids. J was trimmed by 3 bases and V by 5 bases; bases with no gene match: 6. Germline V gene sequence: CDR1 SGHAT, CDR2 FQNNGV. The DNA of the CDR3 is TGTGCCAGCAGCCCTACCACAGGGGGCTACGAGCAGTACGTC. This translates into CASSPTTGGYEQYV.

This clonotype was counted only a few times. This chain joins TRBV5-1 and TRBJ1-1; possible D gene TRBD1, 5 bases. Trimming left V 3 bases short and J 4 bases short, with 7 bases between. Per germline, CDR1 SGHRS and CDR2 YFSETQ. The CDR3 spans 12 residues. In nucleotides, the CDR3 is TGCGCCAGCAGCTCAGGGTTCACTGAAGCTTTCTTT. It specifies CASSSGFTEAFF.

This clonotype was observed a few times. V usage is TRBV5-1 and J usage is TRBJ2-7; a possible D gene is TRBD1 (6 bases). The CDR3 is 14 residues long. Germline CDR1 and CDR2: SGHRS and YFSETQ. With 6 bases removed from V and 4 bases from J, the gap between germline ends came to 17 bases. CDR3 protein: CASTPGQRPYEQYF. In DNA form, the CDR3 reads TGCGCCAGCACCCCGGGACAAAGGCCTTACGAGCAGTACTTC. Complete variable domain (other parts from reference TRBV5-1 and TRBJ2-7): KAGVTQTPRYLIKTRGQQVTLSCSPISGHRSVSWYQQTPGQGLQFLFEYFSETQRNKGNFPGRFSGRQFSNSRSEMNVSTLELGDSALYLCASTPGQRPYEQYFGPGTRLTVT.

CDR3 in amino acids: CASSEILAGNYNEQFF. The CDR3 coding sequence is TGCGCCAGCAGTGAAATACTAGCGGGAAATTACAATGAGCAGTTCTTC. The chain combines TRBV10-2 with TRBJ2-1, with 10 bases matching TRBD2. CDR1 and CDR2 (germline): WSHSY, SAAADI. The V and J ends lost 3 bases and 4 bases, in that order; junction bases with no gene match: 6. The CDR3 is made up of 16 amino acids.

This chain connects TRBV28 to TRBJ1-1; D call uncertain. This CDR3 comprises 11 residues. Germline CDR1 is MDHEN and CDR2 is SYDVKM. The V end was cut by 6 bases, the J end by 4 bases, with 6 bases between. The CDR3 sequence: CASRGITEAFF. The CDR3 DNA follows: TGTGCCAGCAGGGGGATCACTGAAGCTTTCTTT.

The rearrangement joins TRBV12-3 or TRBV12-4 to TRBJ2-3; no definite D call. The CDR3 sequence is 12 residues long. V was trimmed by 5 bases and J by 4 bases, leaving 7 bases between them. CDR3 nucleotides: TGTGCCAGCAGTCAGTATCCAGATACGCAGTATTTT. It codes for CASSQYPDTQYF.

The chain is built from TRBV12-3 or TRBV12-4 and TRBJ2-6; D might be TRBD1 (6 bases). The CDR3 runs to 17 residues. V dropped 6 bases and J dropped 4 bases, with 19 bases sitting between them. The DNA of the CDR3 is TGTGCCAGCAGCCAGGGGCTGAGTTTATCCGGGGCCAACGTCCTGACTTTC. Translated, it gives CASSQGLSLSGANVLTF.

This clonotype occurred a few times. This chain connects TRBV5-1 to TRBJ2-5; no definite D call. CDR3 length: 14 residues. V was cut by 7 bases and J by 4 bases, with 17 bases left in between. CDR1 is SGHRS, CDR2 YFSETQ, per germline. Here the CDR3 DNA reads TGCGCCAGCGGCGTCATTGGGTGGCGAGAGACCCAGTACTTC. Amino acid sequence: CASGVIGWRETQYF.

Here the CDR3 DNA reads TGTGCCAGCAGTCGTCCCGGGACAGGGTTCGAGCAGTACTTC. This translates into CASSRPGTGFEQYF. This rearrangement joins TRBV12-3 or TRBV12-4 to TRBJ2-7, with TRBD1 matching over 9 bases. The CDR3 totals 14 residues. The trim removed 5 bases at V and 6 bases at J, leaving 8 bases unmatched.

This chain joins TRBV5-1 and TRBJ2-2, with D tentatively TRBD1 or TRBD2 (5 bases each). The CDR3 has 14 amino acids. Germline V CDR1 and CDR2: SGHRS, YFSETQ. Trimming removed 4 bases at V and 4 bases at J, with 11 bases between. The CDR3 DNA reads as TGCGCCAGCAGCAAAGAGGGGCTCACCGGGGAGCTGTTTTTT. This sequence encodes CASSKEGLTGELFF.

This clonotype was seen only a few times. The V gene is TRBV12-3 or TRBV12-4, the J gene TRBJ2-1; D gene uncertain. The CDR3 runs to 14 residues. V dropped 3 bases and J dropped 7 bases, with 13 bases sitting between them. The CDR3 DNA reads TGTGCCAGCAGTTTTGGCGACCCCGTTAATGAGCAGTTCTTC. This codes for CASSFGDPVNEQFF.

This chain joins TRBV28 and TRBJ2-3, with 9 nucleotides matching TRBD2. With V trimmed by 2 bases and J by 1 base, 7 bases remained unmatched. CDR1 MDHEN and CDR2 SYDVKM come from the germline V gene. CDR3 length: 17 amino acids. The CDR3 loop is CASSLAGGPGRTDTQYF. The CDR3 DNA sequence: TGTGCCAGCAGTTTAGCGGGAGGGCCAGGTCGCACAGATACGCAGTATTTT.

The chain joins TRBV10-2 to TRBJ2-5; 7 positions agree with TRBD2. J was trimmed by 1 base and V by 6 bases; bases with no gene match: 5. The CDR3 loop spans 14 amino acids. Germline V gives CDR1 WSHSY, CDR2 SAAADI. CDR3 region: CASSGTTPQETQYF. CDR3 nucleotides: TGCGCCAGCAGCGGGACTACTCCCCAAGAGACCCAGTACTTC.

A few counts support this clonotype. V and J are TRBV6-1 and TRBJ2-1, with 7 bases lining up with TRBD2. Per germline, CDR1 MNHNS and CDR2 SASEGT. Trimming took 3 bases from V and 4 from J; bases not matched to a gene: 6. The CDR3 totals 15 residues. CDR3 sequence (DNA): TGTGCCAGCAGTGAGGTAGCGGGTTGGTACAATGAGCAGTTCTTC. Translating it yields CASSEVAGWYNEQFF.

The chain's CDR3 is CASRTVSSYNEQFF. The CDR3 DNA sequence: TGTGCCAGCAGAACGGTCAGCTCCTACAATGAGCAGTTCTTC. The chain uses TRBV28 and TRBJ2-1; D not resolved. Trimming pared 6 bases from V and 0 bases from J, leaving 9 bases between. Looked up from germline, CDR1 is MDHEN and CDR2 is SYDVKM. The CDR3 has 14 amino acids.

This rearrangement joins TRBV6-1 to TRBJ2-5, with a tentative D call TRBD2 (5 bases). Trimming pared 4 bases from V and 4 bases from J, leaving 10 bases between. Germline CDR1 and CDR2: MNHNS and SASEGT. The CDR3 extends over 13 amino acids. The CDR3 loop reads CASSVYEGETQYF. The CDR3 nucleotides are TGTGCCAGCAGTGTCTACGAGGGAGAGACCCAGTACTTC.

This clonotype was observed at least ten times. The V and J genes are TRBV5-1 and TRBJ2-1; the match to TRBD1 covers 9 bases. The CDR3 is made up of 15 amino acids. Germline loops: CDR1 SGHRS, CDR2 YFSETQ. V shed 4 bases, J shed 6 bases, and the junction held 8 bases outside the gene matches. The CDR3 is CASSLEGQGFNEQFF. The DNA for the CDR3 is TGCGCCAGCAGCCTCGAGGGACAGGGTTTCAATGAGCAGTTCTTC.

Only a few counts were recorded for this clonotype. The V call is TRBV6-5, the J call TRBJ2-2; D gene uncertain. V lost 4 bases, J lost 4 bases, and 16 bases lay in between. Germline lookup yields CDR1 MNHEY and CDR2 SVGAGI. The CDR3 extends over 16 amino acids. The CDR3 spells CASSSQVLVTTGELFF. The CDR3 coding sequence is TGTGCCAGCAGTTCGCAGGTCCTCGTGACCACCGGGGAGCTGTTTTTT.